This T cell receptor beta chain was identified during a study of blood T cell repertoires in COVID-19. Study-level background: Some COVID-19 samples were acute and others convalescent; all came from the United States, Italy and Spain. PBMCs, B-cell-depleted T cells, or T cells provided the cDNA or gDNA that made up the material.

TCRdb's copy holds only in-frame clones and misses some; the assay was immunoSEQ multiplex PCR. The data contain about 190,000 clones, 80% to 90% of them singletons. The trim removed 6 bases at V and 3 bases at J, leaving 11 bases unmatched. The CDR3 covers 17 residues. Germline CDR1 is LNHNV and CDR2 is YYDKDF (reference sequence). The source of this sequence is a man younger than 45 with acute or convalescent COVID-19. Sequencing used peripheral blood. The V gene is TRBV15, the J gene TRBJ2-1, with TRBD2 matching over 10 bases. CDR3 coding DNA: TGTGCCACCAGTACTCGTTTAGCGGGAGGATTCTACAATGAGCAGTTCTTC. Encoded protein: CATSTRLAGGFYNEQFF.